This T cell receptor (beta chain) comes out of a study of cytomegalovirus exposure and HLA in healthy donors. About the study: Assignment to the Caucasian-associated ancestry cluster applied to more than 75% of the approximately 400 genotyped donors. Whole-study results and caveats: CMV serostatus stood as the only immune exposure information on hand.

This PCR relied on a set of 60 Vbeta primers and 13 Jbeta primers. The data were produced by immunoSEQ multiplex PCR, yet TCRdb's version contains in-frame clones alone and is incomplete. The repertoire has approximately 160,000 clones, 70% to 85% of them found once; the top ten carry under 5%. Germline V CDR1 and CDR2: MNHNS, SASEGT. The CDR3 length is 14 residues. V dropped 7 bases and J dropped 1 base, with 13 bases sitting between them. About this clone: Its cognate antigen is unknown.

The TCR originated in a man aged 18 to 30 in good health and CMV-seronegative. Sequences were obtained from PBMCs. The genes are TRBV6-1 and TRBJ2-5; maybe TRBD1 (5 bases). The CDR3 here is CASKRTRVQETQYF. CDR3 DNA sequence: TGTGCCAGCAAAAGGACAAGGGTCCAAGAGACCCAGTACTTC.